The present T cell receptor beta chain was sequenced within a study of T cells in Graves' hyperthyroidism and ophthalmopathy. CDR1 is MNHNS, CDR2 SASEGT, per germline. The junction had 12 bases not matched to a gene; V was cut back by 11 bases and J by 5 bases. The CDR3 is 14 residues long. This clonotype was counted at least ten times. Amplification of TCR beta CDR3 regions used RNA as the template. The HTBI primer set drove a first-round RT-PCR of the TCR CDR3. TCRdb ran MiXCR on the multiplex PCR reads and lists one entry per CDR3 protein. This table has 500,000 to 550,000 distinct CDR3 sequences, under 25% appearing once.

The sequence derives from a man aged 18 to 30 with Graves' hyperthyroidism. The rearrangement links TRBV6-1 to TRBJ2-5, with 9 bases fitting TRBD2. The sample taken for sequencing was blood. CDR3 protein: CAAHRAGGPETQYF. For the CDR3, the DNA is TGTGCCGCCCATCGAGCGGGGGGCCCGGAGACCCAGTACTTC.